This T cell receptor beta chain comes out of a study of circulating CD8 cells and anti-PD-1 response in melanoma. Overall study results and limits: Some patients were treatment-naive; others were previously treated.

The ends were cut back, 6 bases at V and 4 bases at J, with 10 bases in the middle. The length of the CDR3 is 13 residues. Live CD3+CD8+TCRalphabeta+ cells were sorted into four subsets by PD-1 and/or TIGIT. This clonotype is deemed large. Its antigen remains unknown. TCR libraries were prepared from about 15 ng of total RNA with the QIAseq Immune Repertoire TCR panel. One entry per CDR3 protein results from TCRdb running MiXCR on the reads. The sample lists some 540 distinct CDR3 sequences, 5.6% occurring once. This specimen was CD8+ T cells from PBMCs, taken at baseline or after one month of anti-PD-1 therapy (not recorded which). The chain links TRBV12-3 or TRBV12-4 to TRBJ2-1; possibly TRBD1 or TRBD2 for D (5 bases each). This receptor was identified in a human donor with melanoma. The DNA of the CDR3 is TGTGCCAGCAGCAGGGACCCTTACAATGAGCAGTTCTTC. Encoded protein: CASSRDPYNEQFF.